One sample yielded the 5 T cell receptor beta chains listed below, sequenced in a study of shared clonotypes between healthy human individuals. Naive CD8 cells were CD45RO-negative, positively selected for CCR7, excluding terminally differentiated effector memory CD45RA+ cells. Assay used: immunoSEQ multiplex PCR; TCRdb lists only in-frame clones, some missing. The table has 760,000 or so clones, approximately 96% seen once; the top ten hold roughly 0.23%. Input material: naive CD8+ T cells sorted from blood. These receptors were taken from a man aged 25 to 45 in good health.

This chain uses TRBV19 with TRBJ1-1, with TRBD1 identical over 9 bases. CDR3 length equals 15 residues. Germline CDR1 and CDR2: LNHDA and SQIVND (reference sequence). Germline trimming cut 5 bases from V and 8 bases from J; bases unmatched to any gene: 12. The CDR3 loop reads CASSPQPGTGHEAFF. DNA of the CDR3: TGTGCCAGTAGTCCACAACCCGGGACAGGGCACGAAGCTTTCTTT.

The rearrangement joins TRBV11-2 to TRBJ2-3; D tentatively fits TRBD1 or TRBD2 (5 bases each). Germline V lookup: CDR1 SGHAT, CDR2 FQNNGV. Trimming shortened V by 5 bases and J by 6 bases, and 21 bases separated the two germline ends. The length of the CDR3 is 16 residues. The CDR3 loop reads CASSQLEGPIVDTQYF. The DNA of the CDR3 is TGTGCCAGCAGCCAATTAGAGGGGCCGATCGTTGATACGCAGTATTTT.

The chain has TRBV28 and TRBJ2-7, with a weak D call TRBD2 (6 bases). V lost 6 bases and J 3 bases, leaving 15 bases between the germline ends. Germline-derived CDR1 and CDR2 are MDHEN and SYDVKM. CDR3 size: 14 residues. CDR3 in amino acids: CASSATGLSYEQYF. CDR3 in DNA: TGTGCCAGCAGCGCTACGGGACTCAGCTACGAGCAGTACTTC.

The V call is TRBV7-9, the J call TRBJ2-7; D unclear. CDR3 length: 12 residues. Per the germline V gene, CDR1 is SEHNR and CDR2 is FQNEAQ (reference sequence). V dropped 4 bases and J dropped 5 bases, with 9 bases sitting between them. The CDR3 nucleotides are TGTGCCAGCAGCTACGGAGCCAACGAGCAGTACTTC. Translating it yields CASSYGANEQYF.

This sequence joins TRBV7-2 and TRBJ2-2; TRBD2 matches 14 bases. This CDR3 is 18 amino acids long. Germline CDR1 SGHTA, CDR2 FQGNSA. The J segment lost 6 bases and the V segment lost 6 bases, leaving 12 bases of the junction unmatched. CDR3 in amino acids: CASRERGTSGSMAGELFF. For the CDR3, the DNA is TGTGCCAGCAGGGAACGCGGGACTAGCGGGAGTATGGCCGGGGAGCTGTTTTTT. The full variable domain, its missing parts supplied by reference TRBV7-2 and TRBJ2-2, is GAGVSQSPSNKVTEKGKDVELRCDPISGHTALYWYRQSLGQGLEFLIYFQGNSAPDKSGLPSDRFSAERTGGSVSTLTIQRTQQEDSAVYLCASRERGTSGSMAGELFFGEGSRLTVL.